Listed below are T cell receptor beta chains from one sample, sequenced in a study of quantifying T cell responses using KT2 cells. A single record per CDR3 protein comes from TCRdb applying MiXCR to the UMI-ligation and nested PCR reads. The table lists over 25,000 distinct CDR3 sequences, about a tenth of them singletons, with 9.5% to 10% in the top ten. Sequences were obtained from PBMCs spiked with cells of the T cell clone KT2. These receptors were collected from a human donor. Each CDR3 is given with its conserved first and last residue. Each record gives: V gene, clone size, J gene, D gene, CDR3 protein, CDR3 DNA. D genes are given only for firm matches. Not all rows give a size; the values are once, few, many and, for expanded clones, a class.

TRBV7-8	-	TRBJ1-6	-	CASSFRRVDSPLHF	TGTGCCAGCAGCTTTCGCAGGGTGGACTCACCCCTCCACTTT
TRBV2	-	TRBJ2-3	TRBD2	CASSAERGAGDTQYF	TGTGCCAGCAGTGCGGAGCGGGGGGCTGGAGATACGCAGTATTTT
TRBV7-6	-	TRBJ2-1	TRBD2	CASSLRREGKRSSYNEQFF	TGTGCCAGCAGCTTAAGGCGGGAGGGGAAAAGGAGCTCCTACAATGAGCAGTTCTTC
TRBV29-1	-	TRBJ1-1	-	CSVERQYPEAFF	TGCAGCGTTGAGCGACAGTACCCTGAAGCTTTCTTT
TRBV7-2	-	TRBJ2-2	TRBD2	CASSPGTSGSINPGELFF	TGTGCCAGCAGCCCCGGGACTAGCGGGAGTATTAATCCCGGGGAGCTGTTTTTT
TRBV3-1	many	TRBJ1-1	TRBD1	CASSQAQGAAFF	TGTGCCAGCAGCCAAGCCCAGGGGGCGGCTTTCTTT
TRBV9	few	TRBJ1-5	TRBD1	CASSATGGPGQPQHF	TGTGCCAGCAGCGCGACAGGGGGGCCGGGTCAGCCCCAGCATTTT
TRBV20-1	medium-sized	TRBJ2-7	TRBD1	CSAAGTGKDEQYF	TGCAGTGCCGCCGGGACAGGGAAAGACGAGCAGTACTTC
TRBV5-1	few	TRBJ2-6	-	CASSLDNRVAGANVLTF	TGCGCCAGCAGCTTGGACAACAGGGTGGCCGGGGCCAACGTCCTGACTTTC
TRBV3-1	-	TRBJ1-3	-	CASSQGRGTGNTIYF	TGTGCCAGCAGCCAAGGAAGGGGTACTGGAAACACCATATATTTT
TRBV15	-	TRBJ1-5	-	CATSRGFGGGQPQHF	TGTGCCACCAGCAGAGGTTTCGGGGGCGGCCAGCCCCAGCATTTT
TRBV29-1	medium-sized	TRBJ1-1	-	CSVLVNTEAFF	TGCAGCGTTCTTGTAAACACTGAAGCTTTCTTT
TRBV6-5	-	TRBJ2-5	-	CASSYGPGEETQYF	TGTGCCAGCAGTTACGGTCCAGGCGAGGAGACCCAGTACTTC
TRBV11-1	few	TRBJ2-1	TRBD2	CASRGLAGPTSSYNEQFF	TGTGCCAGCAGGGGACTAGCGGGACCTACTAGCTCCTACAATGAGCAGTTCTTC
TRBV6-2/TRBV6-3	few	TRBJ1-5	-	CASSWDGPSNQPQHF	TGTGCCAGCAGCTGGGACGGCCCTAGCAATCAGCCCCAGCATTTT
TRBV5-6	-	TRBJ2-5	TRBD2	CASSVPGLEETQYF	TGTGCCAGCAGCGTACCGGGACTAGAAGAGACCCAGTACTTC
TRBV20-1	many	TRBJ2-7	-	CSARDTRRPRASYEQYF	TGCAGTGCTAGAGATACGAGAAGGCCTCGGGCCTCCTACGAGCAGTACTTC
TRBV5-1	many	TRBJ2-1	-	CASSFGTSYNEQFF	TGCGCCAGCAGCTTCGGGACGTCTTACAATGAGCAGTTCTTC
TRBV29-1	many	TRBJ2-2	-	CSVMRVTNTGELFF	TGCAGCGTTATGAGGGTGACTAACACCGGGGAGCTGTTTTTT